This TCR beta chain was retrieved from a study of blood T cell repertoires in COVID-19. The overall study: The origin of the acute and convalescent COVID-19 samples was the United States, Italy and Spain. T cells, B-cell-depleted T cells, or PBMCs provided the cDNA or gDNA that served as material.

Authors' analysis steps: Scientists estimated how many nucleated cells there were by amplifying reference gene primers. Profiling relied on immunoSEQ multiplex PCR, and the TCRdb table lists in-frame clones only, not all of them. The DNA was the basis for D and trimming; V, J and clone size are from that table. The sample lists roughly 55,000 clones; around 87% were seen once. The sequence derives from a man between 60 and 75 years old with active or convalescent COVID-19. Sequencing was done on a sample of peripheral blood.

The CDR3 here is CASSPIRASGGSGGELFF. In DNA, the CDR3 is TGTGCCAGCAGCCCGATACGGGCTAGCGGGGGTTCGGGCGGGGAGCTGTTTTTT. This chain connects TRBV7-7 to TRBJ2-2; 10 bases map to TRBD2. The CDR3 runs to 18 residues. V shed 5 bases, J shed 7 bases, and the junction held 16 bases outside the gene matches. The V gene's germline CDR1 is SSHAT and CDR2 FNYEAQ (reference sequence).